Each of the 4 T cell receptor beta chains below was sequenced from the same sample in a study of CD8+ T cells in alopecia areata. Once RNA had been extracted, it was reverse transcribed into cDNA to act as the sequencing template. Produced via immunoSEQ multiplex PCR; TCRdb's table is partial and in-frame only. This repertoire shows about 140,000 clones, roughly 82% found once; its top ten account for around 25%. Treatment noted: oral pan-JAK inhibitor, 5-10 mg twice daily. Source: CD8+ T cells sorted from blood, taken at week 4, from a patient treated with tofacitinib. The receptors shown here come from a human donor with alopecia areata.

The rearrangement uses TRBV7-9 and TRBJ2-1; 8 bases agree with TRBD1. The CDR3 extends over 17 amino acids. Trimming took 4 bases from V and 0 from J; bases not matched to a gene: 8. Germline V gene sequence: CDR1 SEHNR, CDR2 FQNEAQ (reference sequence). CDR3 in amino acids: CASSWDDRGGSYNEQFF. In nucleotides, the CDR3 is TGTGCCAGCAGCTGGGACGACAGGGGCGGCTCCTACAATGAGCAGTTCTTC.

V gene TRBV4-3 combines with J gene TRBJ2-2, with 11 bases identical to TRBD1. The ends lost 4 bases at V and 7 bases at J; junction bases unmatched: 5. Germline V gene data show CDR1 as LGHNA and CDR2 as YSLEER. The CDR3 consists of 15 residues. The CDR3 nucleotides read TGCGCCAGCAGCCCCGGGACAGGGGGGTTCGGGGAGCTGTTTTTT. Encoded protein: CASSPGTGGFGELFF.

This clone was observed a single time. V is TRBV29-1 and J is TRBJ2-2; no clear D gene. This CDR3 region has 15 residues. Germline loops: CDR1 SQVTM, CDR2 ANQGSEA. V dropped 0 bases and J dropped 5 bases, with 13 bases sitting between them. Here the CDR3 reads CSVEDPSAETGELFF. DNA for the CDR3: TGCAGCGTTGAAGATCCAAGCGCAGAAACCGGGGAGCTGTTTTTT.

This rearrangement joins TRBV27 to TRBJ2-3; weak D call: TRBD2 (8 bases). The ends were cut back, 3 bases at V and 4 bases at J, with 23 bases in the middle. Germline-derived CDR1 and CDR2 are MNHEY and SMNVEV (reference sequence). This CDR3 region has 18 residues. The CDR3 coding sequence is TGTGCCAGCAGTTTGGGGGCCCCTGGCGGGGGGACAGCAGATACGCAGTATTTT. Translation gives CASSLGAPGGGTADTQYF.